The subject of this entry is one T cell receptor beta chain. Antigen specificity is unknown. Primers for the PCR totalled 60 Vbeta and 13 Jbeta. Authors' methods: It was a later analysis that counted 83 million or so unique TCR beta chains, of which about 10 million were shared. Sequencing was performed with immunoSEQ multiplex PCR; in TCRdb, only in-frame clones are kept and a portion is missing. V, J and clone size derive from that table, while D and trimming were established from the DNA sequence. Altogether 250,000 to 350,000 clones are present, 86% being singletons, with the ten largest covering around 4.2%. The CDR3 runs 14 residues. Per the germline V gene, CDR1 is SQVTM and CDR2 is ANQGSEA. Trimming pared 5 bases from V and 5 bases from J, leaving 19 bases between. This entry is derived from a study of cytomegalovirus exposure and HLA in healthy donors. Study-wide results and limits: Reportedly, diagnosis of cytomegalovirus status by the classifier showed high specificity and sensitivity.

The source is a man aged 35 to 55 in good health and CMV-seropositive. The sequenced sample consisted of PBMCs. The chain links TRBV29-1 to TRBJ2-7, with a tentative D call TRBD1 (5 bases). The CDR3 sequence: CSVRRVGVGDEQYF. As DNA, the CDR3 is TGCAGCGTTCGTCGGGTAGGGGTAGGCGACGAGCAGTACTTC.